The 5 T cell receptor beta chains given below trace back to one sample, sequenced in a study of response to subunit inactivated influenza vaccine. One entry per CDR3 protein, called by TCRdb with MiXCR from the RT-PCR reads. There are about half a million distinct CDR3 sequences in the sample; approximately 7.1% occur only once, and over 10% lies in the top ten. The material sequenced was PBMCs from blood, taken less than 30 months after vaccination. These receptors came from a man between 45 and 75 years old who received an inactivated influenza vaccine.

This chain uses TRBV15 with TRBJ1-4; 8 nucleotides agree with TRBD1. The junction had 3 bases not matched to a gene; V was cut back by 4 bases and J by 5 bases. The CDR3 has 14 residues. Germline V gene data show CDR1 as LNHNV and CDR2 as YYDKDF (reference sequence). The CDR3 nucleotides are TGTGCCACCAGCACAAGGACAGGGAATGAAAAACTGTTTTTT. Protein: CATSTRTGNEKLFF.

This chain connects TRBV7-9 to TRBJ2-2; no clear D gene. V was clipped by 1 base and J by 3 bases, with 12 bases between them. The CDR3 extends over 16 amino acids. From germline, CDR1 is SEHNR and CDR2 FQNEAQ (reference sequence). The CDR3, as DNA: TGTGCCAGCAGCTTAGATGGGCGGCCCTACACCGGGGAGCTGTTTTTT. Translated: CASSLDGRPYTGELFF.

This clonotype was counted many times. The CDR3 is CASSQELRGAGELFF. DNA for the CDR3: TGTGCCAGCAGCCAAGAACTGAGGGGAGCCGGGGAGCTGTTTTTT. The gene calls are TRBV3-1 and TRBJ2-2; D may correspond to TRBD1 or TRBD2 (5 bases each). This CDR3 comprises 15 residues. Trimming left V 0 bases short and J 6 bases short, with 11 bases between. Germline-derived CDR1 and CDR2 are LGHDT and YNNKEL (reference sequence). Variable domain in full (rest from reference TRBV3-1 and TRBJ2-2): DTAVSQTPKYLVTQMGNDKSIKCEQNLGHDTMYWYKQDSKKFLKIMFSYNNKELIINETVPNRFSPKSPDKAHLNLHINSLELGDSAVYFCASSQELRGAGELFFGEGSRLTVL.

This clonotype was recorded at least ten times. The CDR3 spells CSAIPGLANSYEQYF. The CDR3 DNA follows: TGCAGTGCCATACCGGGACTAGCGAACTCCTACGAGCAGTACTTC. V is TRBV20-1 and J is TRBJ2-7; 10 bases match TRBD2. Germline CDR1 reads DFQATT; CDR2 reads SNEGSKA (reference sequence). This CDR3 comprises 15 residues. Trimming took 6 bases from V and 0 from J; bases not matched to a gene: 8.

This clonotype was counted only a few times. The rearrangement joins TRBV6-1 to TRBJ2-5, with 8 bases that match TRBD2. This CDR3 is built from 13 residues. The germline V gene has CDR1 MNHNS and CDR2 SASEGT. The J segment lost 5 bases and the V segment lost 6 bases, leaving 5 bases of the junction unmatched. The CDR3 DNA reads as TGTGCCAGCAGCAGGCGGGGGGTTGAGACCCAGTACTTC. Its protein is CASSRRGVETQYF.